One sample yielded the 24 T cell receptor beta chains listed below, sequenced in a study of radiotherapy plus CTLA-4 blockade in lung cancer. The method was immunoSEQ multiplex PCR; TCRdb's version includes in-frame clones alone and lacks a portion of them. The sample includes roughly 66,000 clones, under 85% of them seen just once. The sequencing here drew on peripheral blood, taken from a patient treated with radiotherapy plus ipilimumab. The receptors were sampled from a human donor with non-small cell lung cancer who had a partial response to radiotherapy plus ipilimumab.

J is TRBJ1-4 and V is TRBV28; D not resolved. CDR1 MDHEN and CDR2 SYDVKM come from the germline V gene. This CDR3 is 13 amino acids long. Trimming removed 2 bases from V and 8 bases from J, with 9 bases in between. This chain's CDR3 is CASSLGLVEKLFF. CDR3 DNA: TGTGCCAGCAGTTTAGGCCTGGTGGAAAAACTGTTTTTT.

V and J are TRBV7-2 and TRBJ1-5; TRBD1 is a possible D gene (6 bases). Germline CDR1 reads SGHTA; CDR2 reads FQGNSA. The CDR3 has 15 residues. V was shortened by 6 bases and J by 4 bases, with 16 bases between the two germline ends. The CDR3 loop is CASRKSGQPNQPQHF. DNA for the CDR3: TGTGCCAGCAGGAAATCTGGACAGCCGAATCAGCCCCAGCATTTT.

The chain joins TRBV25-1 to TRBJ1-1; 8 bases align to TRBD1. The J segment lost 6 bases and the V segment lost 10 bases, leaving 13 bases of the junction unmatched. CDR1 and CDR2 (germline): MGHDK, SYGVNS. The length of the CDR3 is 14 residues. CDR3 bases: TGTGCCACCAGAAAGGACAGGGTCAACGCTGAAGCTTTCTTT. It encodes CATRKDRVNAEAFF.

The rearrangement uses TRBV10-2 and TRBJ1-2; D gene unclear. CDR3 length: 12 amino acids. Trimming cost V 7 bases and J 1 base, with 7 bases left between them. Germline CDR1 and CDR2: WSHSY and SAAADI. The CDR3, as DNA: TGCGCCAGCACCGCCGGTAACTATGGCTACACCTTC. The encoded protein is CASTAGNYGYTF.

The chain has TRBV18 and TRBJ2-2; D not resolved. Germline loops: CDR1 KGHSH, CDR2 LQKENI. This CDR3 is 15 amino acids long. Deletions cut 0 bases from V and 1 base from J, with 6 bases between. The CDR3 sequence is CASSPPRGNTGELFF. The CDR3 DNA is TGTGCCAGCTCACCACCGCGCGGGAACACCGGGGAGCTGTTTTTT.

The chain recombines TRBV7-3 with TRBJ2-1; 11 nucleotides agree with TRBD2. J gave up 8 bases and V 5 bases, and 8 bases lay outside the gene matches. The CDR3 runs to 15 residues. Germline assignment: CDR1 SGHTA and CDR2 FQGTGA. The chain's CDR3 is CASSLTSGSSDEQFF. As DNA, the CDR3 is TGTGCCAGCAGCCTCACTAGCGGGAGTAGTGATGAGCAGTTCTTC.

Details on this clone: At one end the junction does not follow the germline gene, possibly because of a read error. J is TRBJ1-1 and V is TRBV5-4, with 8 positions matching TRBD1. Germline V gene data show CDR1 as SGHNT and CDR2 as YYREEE (reference sequence). The CDR3 totals 14 residues. CDR3 region: CASSSRGRNNEAFF. The CDR3 DNA reads as TGTGCCAGCAGCTCCAGGGGGCGGAACAATGAAGCTTTCTTT. Full variable domain (remainder filled in from reference TRBV5-4 and TRBJ1-1): ETGVTQSPTHLIKTRGQQVTLRCSSQSGHNTVSWYQQALGQGPQFIFQYYREEENGRGNFPPRFSGLQFPNYSSELNVNALELDDSALYLCASSSRGRNNEAFFGQGTRLTVV.

The V call is TRBV5-1, the J call TRBJ2-7; TRBD1 agrees at 7 bases. Germline loops: CDR1 SGHRS, CDR2 YFSETQ. The CDR3 loop spans 14 amino acids. With V trimmed by 0 bases and J by 3 bases, 3 bases remained unmatched. CDR3 loop: CASSLDRQGYEQYF. The CDR3 coding sequence is TGCGCCAGCAGCTTGGACCGACAGGGCTACGAGCAGTACTTC.

The chain joins TRBV4-1 to TRBJ1-1, with D uncertain. The CDR3 consists of 14 residues. Germline V gives CDR1 MGHRA, CDR2 YSYEKL. The V end was cut by 1 base, the J end by 0 bases, with 6 bases between. DNA for the CDR3: TGCGCCAGCAGCCAAGGGAGATTGAACACTGAAGCTTTCTTT. Protein sequence: CASSQGRLNTEAFF.

V usage is TRBV5-4 and J usage is TRBJ1-2; 8 bases line up with TRBD1. CDR1 and CDR2 (germline): SGHNT, YYREEE (reference sequence). The CDR3 has 14 residues. The trim removed 5 bases at V and 6 bases at J, leaving 9 bases unmatched. Written as DNA, the CDR3 is TGTGCCAGCAGTCAAGGACAGGGACGCGATGGCTACACCTTC. Residues: CASSQGQGRDGYTF.

The CDR3 here is CASSPHGGDTGELFF. The CDR3, as DNA: TGCGCCAGCAGCCCCCACGGGGGGGACACCGGGGAGCTGTTTTTT. V gene TRBV5-1 combines with J gene TRBJ2-2; 8 nucleotides line up with TRBD2. V shed 4 bases, J shed 3 bases, and the junction held 5 bases outside the gene matches. The CDR3 spans 15 residues. Germline lookup yields CDR1 SGHRS and CDR2 YFSETQ. Combining the CDR3 with reference TRBV5-1 and TRBJ2-2 gives the whole variable domain KAGVTQTPRYLIKTRGQQVTLSCSPISGHRSVSWYQQTPGQGLQFLFEYFSETQRNKGNFPGRFSGRQFSNSRSEMNVSTLELGDSALYLCASSPHGGDTGELFFGEGSRLTVL.

This clone was recorded a few times. The rearrangement joins TRBV4-1 to TRBJ2-1; D is possibly TRBD2 (5 bases). CDR3 size: 16 residues. CDR1 and CDR2 (germline): MGHRA, YSYEKL. V dropped 1 base and J dropped 3 bases, with 13 bases sitting between them. DNA for the CDR3: TGCGCCAGCAGCCAAGTGAGCGGCGCAAACTACAATGAGCAGTTCTTC. Amino acids: CASSQVSGANYNEQFF.

The gene calls are TRBV6-4 and TRBJ2-3, with 9 bases that match TRBD2. This CDR3 contains 16 residues. Germline CDR1 MRHNA, CDR2 SNTAGT. The V segment lost 2 bases and the J segment 4 bases; nucleotides outside the gene matches: 7. The CDR3: CASSDSAGGPPDTQYF. Here the CDR3 DNA reads TGTGCCAGCAGTGACAGTGCGGGAGGGCCCCCAGATACGCAGTATTTT.

The chain recombines TRBV9 with TRBJ1-2, with a possible D match to TRBD1 (5 bases). The V gene lost 4 bases and the J gene lost 4 bases, with 23 bases spanning the gap. This CDR3 is 17 amino acids long. Per germline, CDR1 SGDLS and CDR2 YYNGEE. CDR3: CASSPFETASLGYGYTF. CDR3 coding DNA: TGTGCCAGCAGCCCCTTCGAGACAGCAAGCTTAGGCTATGGCTACACCTTC.

The chain joins TRBV28 to TRBJ2-1, with TRBD1 matching 8 bases. V shed 4 bases and J 3 bases; nucleotides not matched to a gene: 14. The CDR3 spans 18 residues. Germline assignment: CDR1 MDHEN and CDR2 SYDVKM. CDR3 residues: CASSSSYPGQGDYNEQFF. As DNA, the CDR3 is TGTGCCAGCAGTTCATCCTACCCCGGACAGGGTGACTACAATGAGCAGTTCTTC.

The chain employs TRBV18 and TRBJ2-1; 12 positions match TRBD2. The length of the CDR3 is 15 residues. CDR1 is KGHSH and CDR2 is LQKENI in the germline V gene. V lost 3 bases to trimming and J lost 5 bases; unmatched junction nucleotides: 2. The CDR3 DNA sequence: TGTGCCAGCTCACCCTCTAGCGGGAGGGACAATGAGCAGTTCTTC. As protein: CASSPSSGRDNEQFF. The full variable domain, with the rest looked up from reference TRBV18 and TRBJ2-1, is NAGVMQNPRHLVRRRGQEARLRCSPMKGHSHVYWYRQLPEEGLKFMVYLQKENIIDESGMPKERFSAEFPKEGPSILRIQQVVRGDSAAYFCASSPSSGRDNEQFFGPGTRLTVL.

The gene calls are TRBV7-2 and TRBJ2-1; the match to TRBD2 covers 8 bases. The CDR3 has 14 amino acids. Germline V gene sequence: CDR1 SGHTA, CDR2 FQGNSA. J lost 1 base, V lost 7 bases, and 3 bases had no gene match. The CDR3 sequence: CASITGGSYNEQFF. In nucleotides, the CDR3 is TGTGCCAGCATCACGGGAGGGTCCTACAATGAGCAGTTCTTC.

This clone occurred once. This rearrangement joins TRBV5-1 to TRBJ2-5, with 9 bases lining up with TRBD2. Per the germline V gene, CDR1 is SGHRS and CDR2 is YFSETQ. V trimming: 4 bases; J trimming: 5 bases; junction bases outside the gene matches: 9. The CDR3 has 15 residues. The DNA for the CDR3 is TGCGCCAGCAGCGCGTCAAGTACTAGCGGGGAGACCCAGTACTTC. It encodes CASSASSTSGETQYF.

The CDR3 sequence: CSATTGDDTQYF. CDR3 in DNA: TGCAGCGCTACCACGGGGGACGATACGCAGTATTTT. The gene calls are TRBV29-1 and TRBJ2-3; D possibly corresponds to TRBD2 (6 bases). The CDR3 is 12 amino acids. V was trimmed by 7 bases and J by 6 bases, leaving 14 bases between them. Germline V CDR1 and CDR2: SQVTM, ANQGSEA.

V usage is TRBV5-1 and J usage is TRBJ2-1; 15 bases match TRBD2. The V and J ends lost 2 bases and 5 bases, in that order; junction bases with no gene match: 5. Germline-derived CDR1 and CDR2 are SGHRS and YFSETQ. The CDR3 is 17 residues long. In DNA form, the CDR3 reads TGCGCCAGCAGCTTCGGACTAGCGGGAGGGTTTGACAATGAGCAGTTCTTC. Translation gives CASSFGLAGGFDNEQFF.

The J gene is TRBJ2-1, the V gene TRBV18; 7 bases map to TRBD2. The junction had 10 bases not matched to a gene; V was cut back by 5 bases and J by 0 bases. This CDR3 is built from 17 residues. CDR1 and CDR2 (germline): KGHSH, LQKENI. In nucleotides, the CDR3 is TGTGCCAGCTCATCTCTAGCGGATGAGAGCTCCTACAATGAGCAGTTCTTC. This encodes CASSSLADESSYNEQFF.

This chain connects TRBV2 to TRBJ2-3, with TRBD2 as a possible D gene (5 bases). The ends were cut back, 6 bases at V and 3 bases at J, with 13 bases in the middle. There are 14 residues in the CDR3. Germline values: CDR1 SNHLY, CDR2 FYNNEI. DNA of the CDR3: TGTGCCAGCAGGGACTCCAGAGGGACAGATACGCAGTATTTT. Translated: CASRDSRGTDTQYF.

The V gene is TRBV28, the J gene TRBJ2-3; D perhaps matches TRBD1 (5 bases). The CDR3 runs to 14 residues. V was shortened by 3 bases and J by 1 base, with 8 bases between the two germline ends. The germline V gene encodes CDR1 MDHEN and CDR2 SYDVKM. Here the CDR3 reads CASSLAGRTDTQYF. The CDR3 coding sequence is TGTGCCAGCAGTTTGGCAGGGCGCACAGATACGCAGTATTTT.

The CDR3 DNA sequence: TGTGCCAGTAGTACACAGGGAACTAATGAAAAACTGTTTTTT. Its protein is CASSTQGTNEKLFF. This chain connects TRBV19 to TRBJ1-4; tentatively, D is TRBD1 (6 bases). CDR3 length equals 14 residues. V was pared by 4 bases and J by 1 base, with 7 bases between. Germline-derived CDR1 and CDR2 are LNHDA and SQIVND (reference sequence).